This T cell receptor beta chain appears in the sequencing data of a study of T cells after yellow fever vaccination. Study context: Fractions of limited cellularity were prepared by means of SMART-Seq v4 Ultra Low Input. Whole-study findings and limits: The bulk population could contribute abundant contaminating clonotypes to FACS-sorted repertoires. Booster samples showed a return of most primary-vaccination clones (roughly 96% CD4, 88% CD8).

With 4 bases removed from V and 5 bases from J, the gap between germline ends came to 14 bases. This CDR3 spans 14 amino acids. Germline assignment: CDR1 MGHRA and CDR2 YSYEKL. It was through 5'RACE template switching that TCR cDNA was made, with a universal primer site and UMIs added. Via MiXCR, TCRdb re-called the 5' RACE reads, giving one row per CDR3 protein. There are 100,000 to 150,000 distinct CDR3 sequences in the sample; 8.9% occur only once, and about 40% lies in the top ten. Regarding this clonotype: The antigen is unknown.

The clonotype originates from a young man who received the YFV17D yellow fever vaccine. This sequence joins TRBV4-1 and TRBJ1-1; possible D gene TRBD1, 6 bases. The sequenced sample was CD8+ T cells sorted from PBMCs, obtained on the day of the yellow fever booster vaccination. The CDR3, as DNA: TGCGCCAGCAGCCCTACAGGGATGGGGACTGAAGCTTTCTTT. It encodes CASSPTGMGTEAFF.